This record covers a single T cell receptor (beta chain). The data belong to a study of blood T cell repertoires in COVID-19. At the level of the study: Some COVID-19 samples were acute and others convalescent; all came from the United States, Italy and Spain.

In the original processing: Cell counts per sample came from amplifying reference gene primers. Using immunoSEQ multiplex PCR, the repertoire was profiled, and TCRdb retains in-frame clones only, with some absent. The V and J calls and clone size were taken over from that table, and D and trimming were inferred from the DNA. The sample lists about 240,000 clones, more than 70% occurring once. The sequence came from a woman in her 40s who had recovered from COVID-19. The sequencing sample was made of peripheral blood.

The chain's CDR3 is CASSLVSGRAIDTQYF. DNA of the CDR3: TGTGCCAGCAGCTTAGTTAGCGGGAGGGCCATAGATACGCAGTATTTT. The rearrangement links TRBV7-8 to TRBJ2-3, with TRBD2 identical over 11 bases. This CDR3 has 16 amino acids. CDR1 is SGHVS and CDR2 is FQNEAQ in the germline V gene. J was trimmed by 5 bases and V by 1 base; bases with no gene match: 5.